This T cell receptor beta chain was obtained from a study of blood T cell repertoires in COVID-19 (dated by TCRdb to between 2020 and 2021). In the study overall: Collaborator samples came from the United States, Italy and Spain and covered acute and convalescent phases of COVID-19. The prospective study material was composed of cDNA or gDNA derived from T cells, B-cell-depleted T cells, or PBMCs. Deeply sampled blood TCRbeta repertoires from subjects exposed to, actively infected with, or recovered from COVID-19 were included in the dataset. A freely available public database, intended as a resource for researchers studying the immune response to SARS-CoV-2, is where the repertoires were released. The samples were drawn from two sources: the first 160 participants of the ongoing ImmuneRACE study, and some 1,300 subjects contributed by 6 global collaborators. Sample metadata almost always included a de-identified subject ID, COVID-19 status, age in years and sex. Where available, HLA class I and class II types were taken from metadata supplied by the sample provider and were not determined by assay-based typing.

Overall results and qualifications from the work: Clinical and demographic metadata were provided uncurated, with the amount varying by source and participant.

There are 13 amino acids in the CDR3, from cysteine to phenylalanine inclusive. Here the CDR3 DNA is all that survives: 39 bases in frame from base 1. CDR1 is given as SGHTA and CDR2 as FQGNSA, both from the germline V gene. The junction carries 15 bases between V and J, which are trimmed by 5 bases and 8 bases respectively. The immunoSEQ Assay, a bias-controlled multiplex PCR, was used to amplify TCRbeta CDR3 regions from genomic DNA. In the source study's methods: Within the assay, amplification of reference gene primers was used to estimate how many nucleated cells each sample contained. To quantify the absolute abundance of each unique TCRbeta CDR3 rearrangement, sequence reads were collapsed and filtered. For each sample, productive Simpson clonality was calculated as the square root of Simpson's diversity index over productive rearrangements. TCRdb's version of the immuneACCESS table is confined to in-frame rearrangements and falls short of the full clone set. An unresolved V gene accounts for under half of the shortfall where checked; the remainder is of unknown origin. The V and J calls and clone size come from that table; D and trimming were worked out from the DNA. This sample gives 230,000 or so clones in total; about 87% of them show up just once. Of the sample, over 2% falls within the top ten clones.

Enrolling through a virtual design, the prospective study's participants ranged in age from roughly 18 to 95 years and lived across roughly 24 United States geographic areas. Cohort assignment in the prospective study relied on participant-reported clinical history from a screening survey and a study questionnaire. In the prospective study, mobile phlebotomists collected whole blood, serum and a nasopharyngeal or oropharyngeal swab from each participant. Over a roughly 2-month period, participants in the prospective study had the option of providing additional blood draws and questionnaires. Before DNA extraction, prospective study blood samples were shipped either frozen or at room temperature. Regarding this clone: The antigen it binds to is not known. No base qualities exist here, and no much larger clone lies one base off it.

The specimen was PBMCs or T cells enriched from blood (not recorded which). Recombination connected TRBV7-2 to TRBJ1-2; the D gene cannot be named for sure. The source of this sequence is a woman between 40 and 55 years old with acute COVID-19. The nucleotides are TGTGCCAGCAGCCCAATCTCGGTCCGGGGCTACACCTTC. It codes for CASSPISVRGYTF.